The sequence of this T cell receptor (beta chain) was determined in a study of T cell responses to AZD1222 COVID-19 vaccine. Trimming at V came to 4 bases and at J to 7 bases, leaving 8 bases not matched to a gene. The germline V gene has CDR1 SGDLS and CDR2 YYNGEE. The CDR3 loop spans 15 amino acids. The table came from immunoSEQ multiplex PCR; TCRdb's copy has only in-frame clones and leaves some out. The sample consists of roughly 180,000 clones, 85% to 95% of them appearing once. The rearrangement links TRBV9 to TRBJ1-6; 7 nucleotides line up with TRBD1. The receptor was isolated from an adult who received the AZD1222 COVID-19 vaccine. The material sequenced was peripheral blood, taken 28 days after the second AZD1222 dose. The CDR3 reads CASSTPGTVNSPLHF. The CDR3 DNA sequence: TGTGCCAGCAGCACCCCCGGGACAGTAAATTCACCCCTCCACTTT.